The entry below describes one TCR beta chain. The target antigen is unknown. The CDR3 loop spans 13 amino acids. Looked up from germline, CDR1 is SGDLS and CDR2 is YYNGEE. Trimming cost V 0 bases and J 0 bases, with 2 bases left between them. The data stem from a study of OX40 agonist ivuxolimab in advanced cancers. Study-wide context: Every 2 weeks, ivuxolimab was infused into the patients intravenously at between 0.01 and 10 mg/kg. Head and neck, renal cell, melanoma or hepatocellular carcinoma were the cancers that dose-escalation patients had. The group had a mean age of about 64 years, ranged from 23 to 79, and was 82.7% male. General study results and limits: More expanded clones were found, on average, in CD8+ than in CD4+ T cells.

Profiled with immunoSEQ multiplex PCR; TCRdb holds only in-frame clones, not every one. The sample includes tens of thousands of clones, approximately 89% of them seen just once. The clonotype was recovered from an adult with an advanced solid tumor such as melanoma, head and neck, liver or kidney cancer. V gene TRBV9 combines with J gene TRBJ2-3, with unresolved D. Sequencing was performed on CD4+ or CD8+ T cells sorted from blood, taken in a trial of the OX40 agonist ivuxolimab. CDR3 loop: CASSVVSTDTQYF. CDR3 nucleotide sequence: TGTGCCAGCAGCGTAGTCAGCACAGATACGCAGTATTTT.